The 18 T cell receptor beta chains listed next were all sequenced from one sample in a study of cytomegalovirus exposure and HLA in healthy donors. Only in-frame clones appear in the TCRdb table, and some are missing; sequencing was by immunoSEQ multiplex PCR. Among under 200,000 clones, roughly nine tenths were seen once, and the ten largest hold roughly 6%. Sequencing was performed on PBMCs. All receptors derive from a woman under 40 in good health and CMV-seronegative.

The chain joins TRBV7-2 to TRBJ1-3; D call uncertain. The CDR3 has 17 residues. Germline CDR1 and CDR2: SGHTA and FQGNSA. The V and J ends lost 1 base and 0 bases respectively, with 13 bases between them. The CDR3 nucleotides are TGTGCCAGCAGCTTAGAATTCCCAGGTTCCTCTGGAAACACCATATATTTT. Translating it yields CASSLEFPGSSGNTIYF. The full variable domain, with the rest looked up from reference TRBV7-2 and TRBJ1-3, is GAGVSQSPSNKVTEKGKDVELRCDPISGHTALYWYRQSLGQGLEFLIYFQGNSAPDKSGLPSDRFSAERTGGSVSTLTIQRTQQEDSAVYLCASSLEFPGSSGNTIYFGEGSWLTVV.

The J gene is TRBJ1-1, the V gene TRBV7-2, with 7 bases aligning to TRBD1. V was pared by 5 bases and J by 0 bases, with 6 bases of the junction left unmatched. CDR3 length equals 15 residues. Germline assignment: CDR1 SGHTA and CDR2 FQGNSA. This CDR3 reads CASSVTGSMNTEAFF. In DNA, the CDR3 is TGTGCCAGCAGCGTGACAGGGTCCATGAACACTGAAGCTTTCTTT.

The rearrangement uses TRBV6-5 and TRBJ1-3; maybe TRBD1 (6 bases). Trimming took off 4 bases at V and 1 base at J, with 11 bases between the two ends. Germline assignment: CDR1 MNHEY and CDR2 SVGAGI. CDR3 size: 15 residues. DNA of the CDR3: TGTGCCAGCAGTTTGGACAGCGTTTCTGGAAACACCATATATTTT. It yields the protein CASSLDSVSGNTIYF.

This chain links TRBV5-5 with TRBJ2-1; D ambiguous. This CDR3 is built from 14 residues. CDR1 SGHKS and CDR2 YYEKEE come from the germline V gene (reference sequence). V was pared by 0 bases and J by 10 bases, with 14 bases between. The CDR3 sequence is CASSLEPPPKEQFF. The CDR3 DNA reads TGTGCCAGCAGCTTGGAACCCCCTCCCAAGGAGCAGTTCTTC.

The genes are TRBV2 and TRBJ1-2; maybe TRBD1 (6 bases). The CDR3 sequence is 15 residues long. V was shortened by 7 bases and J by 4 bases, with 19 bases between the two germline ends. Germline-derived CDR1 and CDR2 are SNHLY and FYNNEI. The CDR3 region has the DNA TGTGCCAGCATCAAAGACAGGCTCGCTTTCTATGGCTACACCTTC. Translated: CASIKDRLAFYGYTF.

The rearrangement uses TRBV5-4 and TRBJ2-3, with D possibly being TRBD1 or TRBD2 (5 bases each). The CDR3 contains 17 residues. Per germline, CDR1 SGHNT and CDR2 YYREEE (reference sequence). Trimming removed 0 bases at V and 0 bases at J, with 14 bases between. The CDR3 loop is CASSLGGRGGSTDTQYF. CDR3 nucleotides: TGTGCCAGCAGCTTGGGAGGTCGGGGCGGTAGCACAGATACGCAGTATTTT. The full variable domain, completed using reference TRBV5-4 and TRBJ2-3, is ETGVTQSPTHLIKTRGQQVTLRCSSQSGHNTVSWYQQALGQGPQFIFQYYREEENGRGNFPPRFSGLQFPNYSSELNVNALELDDSALYLCASSLGGRGGSTDTQYFGPGTRLTVL.

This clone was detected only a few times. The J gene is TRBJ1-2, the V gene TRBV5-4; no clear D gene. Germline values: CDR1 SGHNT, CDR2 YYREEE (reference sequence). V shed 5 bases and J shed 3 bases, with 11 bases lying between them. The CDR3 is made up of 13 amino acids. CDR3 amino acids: CASRPEGYYGYTF. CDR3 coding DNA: TGTGCCAGCAGGCCGGAGGGCTACTATGGCTACACCTTC.

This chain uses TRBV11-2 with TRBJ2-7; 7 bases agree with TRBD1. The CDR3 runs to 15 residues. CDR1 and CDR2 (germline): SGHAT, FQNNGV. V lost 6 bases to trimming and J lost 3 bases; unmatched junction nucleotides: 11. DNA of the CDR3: TGTGCCAGCAGTCCCGACAGGGCCGGACTCTACGAGCAGTACTTC. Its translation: CASSPDRAGLYEQYF.

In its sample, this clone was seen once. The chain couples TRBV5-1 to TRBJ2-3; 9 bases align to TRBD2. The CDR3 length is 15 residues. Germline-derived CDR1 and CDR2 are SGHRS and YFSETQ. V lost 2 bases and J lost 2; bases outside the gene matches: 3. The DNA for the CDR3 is TGCGCCAGCAGCTTAGCGGGAGGCCCCACAGATACGCAGTATTTT. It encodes CASSLAGGPTDTQYF.

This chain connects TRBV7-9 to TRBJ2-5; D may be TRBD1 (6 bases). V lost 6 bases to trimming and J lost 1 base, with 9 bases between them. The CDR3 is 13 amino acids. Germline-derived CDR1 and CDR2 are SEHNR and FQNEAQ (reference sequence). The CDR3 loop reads CASRRQAQETQYF. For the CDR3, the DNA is TGTGCCAGCAGAAGACAGGCCCAAGAGACCCAGTACTTC.

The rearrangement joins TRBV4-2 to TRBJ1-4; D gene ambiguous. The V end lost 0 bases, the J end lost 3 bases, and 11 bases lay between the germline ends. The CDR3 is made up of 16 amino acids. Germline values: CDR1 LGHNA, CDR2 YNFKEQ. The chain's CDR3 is CASSQDPQGPNEKLFF. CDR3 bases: TGTGCCAGCAGCCAAGATCCCCAAGGACCTAATGAAAAACTGTTTTTT.

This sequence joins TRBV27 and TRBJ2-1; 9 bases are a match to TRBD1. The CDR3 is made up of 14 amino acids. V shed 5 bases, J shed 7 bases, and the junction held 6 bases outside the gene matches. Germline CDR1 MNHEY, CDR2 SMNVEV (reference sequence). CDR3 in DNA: TGTGCCAGCAGTCCAAACAGGGGGCGAAATGAGCAGTTCTTC. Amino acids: CASSPNRGRNEQFF.

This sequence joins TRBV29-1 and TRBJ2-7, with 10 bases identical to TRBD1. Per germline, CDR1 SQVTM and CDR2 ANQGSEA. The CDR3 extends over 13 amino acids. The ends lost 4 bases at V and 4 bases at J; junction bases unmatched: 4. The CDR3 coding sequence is TGCAGCGTTGCACCGGGACAGGGGTACGAGCAGTACTTC. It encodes CSVAPGQGYEQYF.

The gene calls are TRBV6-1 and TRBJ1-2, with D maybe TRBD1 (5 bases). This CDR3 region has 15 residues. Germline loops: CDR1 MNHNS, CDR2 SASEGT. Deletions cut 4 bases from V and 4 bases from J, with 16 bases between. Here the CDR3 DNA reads TGTGCCAGCAGTGCCGACAGCCTCCCCCGCTATGGCTACACCTTC. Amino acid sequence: CASSADSLPRYGYTF.

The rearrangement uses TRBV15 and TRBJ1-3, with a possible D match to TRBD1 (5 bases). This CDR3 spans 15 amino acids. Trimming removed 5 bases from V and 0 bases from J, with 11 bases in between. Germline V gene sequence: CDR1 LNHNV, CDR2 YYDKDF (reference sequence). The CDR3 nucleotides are TGTGCCACCAGCCGGGACCGACCCTCTGGAAACACCATATATTTT. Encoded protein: CATSRDRPSGNTIYF.

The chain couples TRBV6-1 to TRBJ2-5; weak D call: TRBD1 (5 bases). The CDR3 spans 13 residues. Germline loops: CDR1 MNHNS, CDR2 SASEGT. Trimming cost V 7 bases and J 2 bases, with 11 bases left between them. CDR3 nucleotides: TGTGCCAGCATCGGAAGGGGACAAGAGACCCAGTACTTC. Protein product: CASIGRGQETQYF.

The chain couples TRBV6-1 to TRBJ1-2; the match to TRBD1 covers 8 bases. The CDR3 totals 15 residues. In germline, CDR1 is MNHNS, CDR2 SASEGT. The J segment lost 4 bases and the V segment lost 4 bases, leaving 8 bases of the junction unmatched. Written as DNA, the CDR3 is TGTGCCAGCAGTGCGGACAGGGATCCTCCCTATGGCTACACCTTC. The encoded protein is CASSADRDPPYGYTF.

As DNA, the CDR3 is TGTGCCAGTAAGGACAGGGTCCACGAGCAGTACTTC. Translating gives CASKDRVHEQYF. This chain uses TRBV19 with TRBJ2-7, with 8 bases matching TRBD1. Germline assignment: CDR1 LNHDA and CDR2 SQIVND (reference sequence). V lost 7 bases, J lost 5 bases, and 4 bases stayed unmatched. This CDR3 contains 12 residues. Using reference TRBV19 and TRBJ2-7 for the parts outside the CDR3, the full variable domain is DGGITQSPKYLFRKEGQNVTLSCEQNLNHDAMYWYRQDPGQGLRLIYYSQIVNDFQKGDIAEGYSVSREKKESFPLTVTSAQKNPTAFYLCASKDRVHEQYFGPGTRLTVT.